These T cell receptor beta chains were read from a single sample in a study of naive and memory T cell subsets. TCRdb re-called the UMI-ligation and nested PCR reads with MiXCR, one entry per CDR3 protein. The data hold about 82,000 distinct CDR3 sequences, with about 8.2% observed a single time. The sample comprised naive CD8+ T cells from blood. These receptors were collected from a human donor in good health. Each CDR3 is given with its conserved first and last residue. D genes are given only for firm matches. Size values are once, few and many counts, or a class for expanded clones, and some rows have none.

CDR3nt: TGTGCCAGCAGCGTAGCTCAGAAGGACCTTGAGCAGTTCTTC
CDR3aa: CASSVAQKDLEQFF
d_gene: -
v_gene: TRBV9
j_gene: TRBJ2-1
abundance: many

CDR3nt: TGTGCCAGCAGCCCACACGGAATTCAAGAGACCCAGTACTTC
CDR3aa: CASSPHGIQETQYF
d_gene: -
v_gene: TRBV9
j_gene: TRBJ2-5
abundance: -

CDR3nt: TGCGCCAGCAGCCAAGATCCGGGACAGCCGGCAGATACGCAGTATTTT
CDR3aa: CASSQDPGQPADTQYF
d_gene: TRBD1
v_gene: TRBV4-1
j_gene: TRBJ2-3
abundance: -

CDR3nt: TGCAGTGCTAGAGAACAAAGTAACTATGGCTACACCTTC
CDR3aa: CSAREQSNYGYTF
d_gene: -
v_gene: TRBV20-1
j_gene: TRBJ1-2
abundance: -

CDR3nt: TGTGCCAGCAGTGAATCCCGGACCGGATCCCTTTACAATGAGCAGTTCTTC
CDR3aa: CASSESRTGSLYNEQFF
d_gene: -
v_gene: TRBV6-1
j_gene: TRBJ2-1
abundance: -

CDR3nt: TGCAGCGTGGGGTTGGTCGTGGAAAGGGGAGAGACCCAGTACTTC
CDR3aa: CSVGLVVERGETQYF
d_gene: -
v_gene: TRBV29-1
j_gene: TRBJ2-5
abundance: many

CDR3nt: TGTGCCAGCAGTTACGGGGGACAGGGGGAGACCCAGTACTTC
CDR3aa: CASSYGGQGETQYF
d_gene: TRBD1
v_gene: TRBV6-6
j_gene: TRBJ2-5
abundance: many

CDR3nt: TGTGCCAGCCGGCCTAGCGGGCTCTACAATGAGCAGTTCTTC
CDR3aa: CASRPSGLYNEQFF
d_gene: TRBD2
v_gene: TRBV14
j_gene: TRBJ2-1
abundance: many

CDR3nt: TGTGCCAGCAGTTTATACGGGCGCGAGCAGTACTTC
CDR3aa: CASSLYGREQYF
d_gene: -
v_gene: TRBV28
j_gene: TRBJ2-7
abundance: -

CDR3nt: TGTGCCAGCAGCTCGGGGCTAGCGCCCGGGGAGCTGTTTTTT
CDR3aa: CASSSGLAPGELFF
d_gene: -
v_gene: TRBV7-9
j_gene: TRBJ2-2
abundance: few

CDR3nt: TGTGCCAGCAGTTTTACGGGGGGTATGAGCGAGCAGTACTTC
CDR3aa: CASSFTGGMSEQYF
d_gene: TRBD2
v_gene: TRBV12-3/TRBV12-4
j_gene: TRBJ2-7
abundance: many

CDR3nt: TGTGCCAGCAGCCCCTTTCGGCTAGCGGGAGCTCCCGACTACAATGAGCAGTTCTTC
CDR3aa: CASSPFRLAGAPDYNEQFF
d_gene: TRBD2
v_gene: TRBV7-9
j_gene: TRBJ2-1
abundance: many

CDR3nt: TGTGCCAGCAGTTATTCGGCTAGCGGGATGATAAGCTCCTACAATGAGCAGTTCTTC
CDR3aa: CASSYSASGMISSYNEQFF
d_gene: TRBD2
v_gene: TRBV6-2/TRBV6-3
j_gene: TRBJ2-1
abundance: -

CDR3nt: TGTGCCAGCAGCTACGACTACACAGATACGCAGTATTTT
CDR3aa: CASSYDYTDTQYF
d_gene: -
v_gene: TRBV7-7
j_gene: TRBJ2-3
abundance: -

CDR3nt: TGTGCCAGCTCACCACCGGGGGGACTAGCGGGCTCCTACGAGCAGTACTTC
CDR3aa: CASSPPGGLAGSYEQYF
d_gene: TRBD2
v_gene: TRBV18
j_gene: TRBJ2-7
abundance: few

CDR3nt: TGTGCCAGCAGTGAACGCAGGACCTCCACAGATACGCAGTATTTT
CDR3aa: CASSERRTSTDTQYF
d_gene: -
v_gene: TRBV25-1
j_gene: TRBJ2-3
abundance: -

CDR3nt: TGTGCCAGCAGCTTGATAGGGGGTAATGAGCAGTTCTTC
CDR3aa: CASSLIGGNEQFF
d_gene: -
v_gene: TRBV7-9
j_gene: TRBJ2-1
abundance: many

CDR3nt: TGCAGTGCCCAGGCCCGGGATTCCTCCTACGAGCAGTACTTC
CDR3aa: CSAQARDSSYEQYF
d_gene: -
v_gene: TRBV20-1
j_gene: TRBJ2-7
abundance: once